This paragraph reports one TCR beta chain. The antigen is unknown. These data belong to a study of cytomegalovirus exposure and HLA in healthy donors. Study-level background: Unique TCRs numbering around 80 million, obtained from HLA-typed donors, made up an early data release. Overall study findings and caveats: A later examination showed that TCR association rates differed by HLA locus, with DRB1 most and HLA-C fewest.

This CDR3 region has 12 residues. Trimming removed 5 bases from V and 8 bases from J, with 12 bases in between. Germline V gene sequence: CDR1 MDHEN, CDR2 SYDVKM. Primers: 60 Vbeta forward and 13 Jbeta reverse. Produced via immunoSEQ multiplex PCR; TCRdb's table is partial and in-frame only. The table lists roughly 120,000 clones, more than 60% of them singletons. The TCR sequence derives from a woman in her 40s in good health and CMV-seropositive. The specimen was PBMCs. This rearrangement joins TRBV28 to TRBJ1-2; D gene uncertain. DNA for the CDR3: TGTGCCAGCAGTAAACTCGGGTGGGGCTACACCTTC. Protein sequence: CASSKLGWGYTF.